Listed here are 14 T cell receptor beta chains from one sample, sequenced in a study of shared clonotypes between healthy human individuals. Profiling relied on immunoSEQ multiplex PCR, and the TCRdb table lists in-frame clones only, not all of them. The sample has 2.3 million or so clones, over 90% seen once. Sequencing used naive CD4+ T cells from PBMCs. Subset meaning: CD45RA+ positively selected. All receptors come from a man younger than 35 in good health. Some clones in this sample may be carry-over from other donors' samples.

The genes are TRBV2 and TRBJ2-2; TRBD2 matches 10 bases. The CDR3 extends over 17 amino acids. Germline lookup yields CDR1 SNHLY and CDR2 FYNNEI. V trimming: 1 base; J trimming: 5 bases; junction bases outside the gene matches: 7. CDR3 bases: TGTGCCAGCAGTGAAGGGCTAGCGGGAGTCGGAACCGGGGAGCTGTTTTTT. Translated: CASSEGLAGVGTGELFF.

This chain links TRBV10-1 with TRBJ2-2; 10 bases agree with TRBD2. This CDR3 is built from 16 residues. CDR1 and CDR2 from the germline V gene are WNHNN and SYGVQD (reference sequence). J was trimmed by 1 base and V by 3 bases; bases with no gene match: 2. Here the CDR3 DNA reads TGCGCCAGCAGTGAAAGACTAGCGGGGAACACCGGGGAGCTGTTTTTT. This gives the protein CASSERLAGNTGELFF.

With respect to this clone: The DNA is omitted, as the CDR3 cannot be located on it reliably, and the CDR3 follows TCRdb's listing. The V call is TRBV29-1, the J call TRBJ2-3; the D call of TRBD2 is as the table states it, not checked on the DNA. The CDR3 has 14 residues if both end residues are counted. The V gene's germline CDR1 is SQVTM and CDR2 ANQGSEA. The CDR3 protein is CSVEFFGSGDTQYF.

The chain couples TRBV4-2 to TRBJ2-7, with D possibly matching TRBD1 (6 bases). Trimming pared 3 bases from V and 5 bases from J, leaving 17 bases between. The CDR3 spans 15 residues. The germline V gene encodes CDR1 LGHNA and CDR2 YNFKEQ. CDR3 region: CASSQQPGHEDEQYF. The CDR3 bases are TGTGCCAGCAGCCAGCAACCGGGACATGAGGACGAGCAGTACTTC.

For the CDR3, the DNA is TGCGCCAGCAGCTTGGCCCCTCCGACTAGCGGGGGTCGAAAGTTCTTC. The encoded protein is CASSLAPPTSGGRKFF. This chain links TRBV5-1 with TRBJ2-1, with 12 bases aligning to TRBD2. This CDR3 is built from 16 residues. CDR1 and CDR2 (germline): SGHRS, YFSETQ. The V segment lost 0 bases and the J segment 14 bases; nucleotides outside the gene matches: 12.

The rearrangement joins TRBV5-8 to TRBJ1-4, with 7 bases aligning to TRBD1. J was trimmed by 5 bases and V by 0 bases; bases with no gene match: 4. This CDR3 has 15 residues. CDR1 and CDR2 from the germline V gene are SGHTS and YDEGEE. In nucleotides, the CDR3 is TGTGCCAGCAGCTTGGGACAGGGATTAAATGAAAAACTGTTTTTT. This encodes CASSLGQGLNEKLFF.

CDR3 residues: CASSSGRETQYF. CDR3 DNA: TGTGCCAGCAGCTCAGGGCGAGAGACCCAGTACTTC. V gene TRBV5-6 combines with J gene TRBJ2-5; TRBD1 might be the D (5 bases). V lost 3 bases and J 4 bases, leaving 7 bases between the germline ends. The germline gives CDR1 SGHDT, CDR2 YYEEEE. The length of the CDR3 is 12 residues.

This sequence joins TRBV7-2 and TRBJ2-2; TRBD1 aligns across 9 bases. The germline gives CDR1 SGHTA, CDR2 FQGNSA. V shed 4 bases, J shed 9 bases, and the junction held 3 bases outside the gene matches. The CDR3 loop spans 13 amino acids. As DNA, the CDR3 is TGTGCCAGCAGCTCACAGGGGGCCAGGGAGCTGTTTTTT. Its translation: CASSSQGARELFF.

This chain uses TRBV7-9 with TRBJ1-4; no reliable D call. The germline CDR1 and CDR2 sequences are SEHNR and FQNEAQ (reference sequence). V was pared by 1 base and J by 8 bases, with 8 bases between. CDR3 size: 13 residues. CDR3 bases: TGTGCCAGCAGCTTAGTGCAACGGGAAAAACTGTTTTTT. Its translation: CASSLVQREKLFF.

The chain carries TRBV5-1 and TRBJ2-1, with D hard to call. The CDR3 consists of 15 residues. CDR1 is SGHRS and CDR2 is YFSETQ in the germline V gene. Between the trimmed V and J ends, which lost 1 base and 6 bases, there was a span of 14 bases. CDR3 sequence reads: CASSLLLPPTNEQFF. The CDR3 DNA follows: TGCGCCAGCAGCTTGCTCCTTCCCCCAACCAATGAGCAGTTCTTC. The complete variable domain, with remaining parts taken from reference TRBV5-1 and TRBJ2-1, reads KAGVTQTPRYLIKTRGQQVTLSCSPISGHRSVSWYQQTPGQGLQFLFEYFSETQRNKGNFPGRFSGRQFSNSRSEMNVSTLELGDSALYLCASSLLLPPTNEQFFGPGTRLTVL.

The chain is built from TRBV12-5 and TRBJ2-1; TRBD1 agrees at 10 bases. The junction had 11 bases not matched to a gene; V was cut back by 6 bases and J by 12 bases. Germline V lookup: CDR1 LGHNT, CDR2 FRNRAP. CDR3 length: 14 residues. The CDR3 DNA reads TGTGCTAGTGGCCTATTTGGGACAGGGGTTCCGCAGTTCTTC. This encodes CASGLFGTGVPQFF. Using reference TRBV12-5 and TRBJ2-1 for the parts outside the CDR3, the full variable domain is DARVTQTPRHKVTEMGQEVTMRCQPILGHNTVFWYRQTMMQGLELLAYFRNRAPLDDSGMPKDRFSAEMPDATLATLKIQPSEPRDSAVYFCASGLFGTGVPQFFGPGTRLTVL.

The sample holds one count of this clone. The CDR3 coding sequence is TGTGCCAGCAGCTCACAGGGGAGCGCTGGGGCCAACGTCCTGACTTTC. Encoded protein: CASSSQGSAGANVLTF. The chain is built from TRBV13 and TRBJ2-6; 7 bases match TRBD1. The CDR3 is 16 residues long. In germline, CDR1 is PRHDT, CDR2 FYEKMQ (reference sequence). Trimming at V came to 4 bases and at J to 2 bases, leaving 5 bases not matched to a gene.

This clone was observed a few times. V usage is TRBV5-1 and J usage is TRBJ1-1; D gene uncertain. Between the trimmed V and J ends, which lost 1 base and 4 bases, there was a span of 8 bases. Germline V gives CDR1 SGHRS, CDR2 YFSETQ. This CDR3 has 13 amino acids. The CDR3: CASSLNLATEAFF. CDR3 nucleotides: TGCGCCAGCAGCTTGAATCTTGCCACTGAAGCTTTCTTT.

The chain employs TRBV2 and TRBJ1-5, with 8 bases that match TRBD1. CDR1 and CDR2 from the germline V gene are SNHLY and FYNNEI. CDR3 length: 15 amino acids. With 4 bases clipped from V and 6 bases from J, the junction kept 8 bases outside the gene matches. The CDR3 bases are TGTGCCAGCAGTGCCCAGGACAGGGTGAGTCAGCCCCAGCATTTT. It encodes CASSAQDRVSQPQHF.